This entry lists 29 T cell receptor beta chains sequenced from one sample in a study of blood T cell repertoires in COVID-19. Method: immunoSEQ multiplex PCR; TCRdb's copy keeps in-frame clones and lacks some. The table lists around 120,000 clones, around 79% of them singletons. The sample was peripheral blood. These TCRs come from a man aged 70-80 years with acute or convalescent COVID-19.

The CDR3 DNA reads TGTGCCAGCAGCCAAGGGTTTAGTAGGACAGAAGAGACCCAGTACTTC. Translation: CASSQGFSRTEETQYF. The chain recombines TRBV4-2 with TRBJ2-5; a possible D gene is TRBD1 (6 bases). Germline CDR1 is LGHNA and CDR2 is YNFKEQ. V was shortened by 1 base and J by 3 bases, with 15 bases between the two germline ends. The CDR3 is 16 residues long.

The chain is built from TRBV2 and TRBJ1-3; D might be TRBD1 (5 bases). Trimming removed 5 bases at V and 8 bases at J, with 19 bases between. The CDR3 runs 15 residues. Germline loops: CDR1 SNHLY, CDR2 FYNNEI. The CDR3 region is CASSPAGFGLDTIYF. CDR3 DNA sequence: TGTGCCAGCAGTCCCGCAGGGTTCGGATTGGACACCATATATTTT.

The gene calls are TRBV3-1 (or the pseudogene TRBV3-2) and TRBJ1-3; D is undetermined. CDR1 LGHDT and CDR2 YNNKEL come from the germline V gene (reference sequence). V shed 5 bases and J shed 7 bases, with 12 bases lying between them. The CDR3 is 13 amino acids. The CDR3 coding sequence is TGTGCCAGCAGCTCCCGCGGGGTCAACACCATATATTTT. It encodes CASSSRGVNTIYF.

CDR3 loop: CASSPTNSQETQYF. The CDR3 nucleotides read TGTGCCAGCAGCCCCACGAACAGCCAAGAGACCCAGTACTTC. The V and J genes are TRBV7-6 and TRBJ2-5; D uncertain. This CDR3 is built from 14 residues. Germline V gene sequence: CDR1 SGHVS, CDR2 FNYEAQ. V was trimmed by 5 bases and J by 1 base, leaving 11 bases between them.

This clone was seen once. This sequence joins TRBV5-4 and TRBJ2-5, with 8 bases lining up with TRBD2. The CDR3 consists of 19 residues. In germline, CDR1 is SGHNT, CDR2 YYREEE (reference sequence). V gave up 4 bases and J gave up 7 bases; unmatched junction bases: 24. CDR3 region: CASSPLRSRGAPGSVTQYF. The CDR3, as DNA: TGTGCCAGCAGCCCCCTTCGGTCGCGGGGGGCACCCGGGAGTGTGACCCAGTACTTC.

This chain joins TRBV5-5 and TRBJ1-5, with a possible D match to TRBD1 (5 bases). Trimming left V 0 bases short and J 5 bases short, with 12 bases between. Germline CDR1 and CDR2: SGHKS and YYEKEE (reference sequence). CDR3 length: 15 residues. The CDR3 here is CASSLAQGGDQPQHF. CDR3 sequence (DNA): TGTGCCAGCAGCTTGGCTCAGGGAGGTGATCAGCCCCAGCATTTT.

This clone was seen a single time. The chain carries TRBV19 and TRBJ1-5; D perhaps matches TRBD1 (5 bases). Germline V CDR1 and CDR2: LNHDA, SQIVND (reference sequence). The V gene lost 5 bases and the J gene lost 9 bases, with 20 bases spanning the gap. The length of the CDR3 is 15 residues. DNA for the CDR3: TGTGCCAGTAGTGGCTCTGGGGGACCCGGGGGGCCCCAGCATTTT. It encodes CASSGSGGPGGPQHF.

The chain links TRBV5-4 to TRBJ2-1, with D perhaps matching TRBD1 (6 bases). V lost 8 bases and J lost 0, with 12 bases in between. The CDR3 has 14 amino acids. From germline, CDR1 is SGHNT and CDR2 YYREEE (reference sequence). CDR3 region: CASWTDNSYNEQFF. CDR3 DNA: TGTGCCAGTTGGACAGACAACTCCTACAATGAGCAGTTCTTC.

This clone showed up just a few times. V and J are TRBV7-2 and TRBJ2-3, with D possibly being TRBD2 (6 bases). The CDR3 is 14 residues long. V dropped 4 bases and J dropped 2 bases, with 10 bases sitting between them. Germline V gives CDR1 SGHTA, CDR2 FQGNSA. The CDR3 loop reads CASSSGLNTDTQYF. CDR3 DNA sequence: TGTGCCAGCAGCTCGGGACTGAACACAGATACGCAGTATTTT.

This chain connects TRBV29-1 to TRBJ2-4, with 8 bases that match TRBD1. Trimming removed 5 bases from V and 0 bases from J; junction bases left unmatched: 6. The CDR3 consists of 15 residues. Per germline, CDR1 SQVTM and CDR2 ANQGSEA. The CDR3 reads CSVTWTGLAKNIQYF. The CDR3 DNA reads as TGCAGCGTTACGTGGACAGGGCTAGCCAAAAACATTCAGTACTTC.

The chain links TRBV7-2 to TRBJ1-1; a weak D match, TRBD1 (6 bases). V lost 2 bases, J lost 0 bases, and 10 bases lay in between. Germline loops: CDR1 SGHTA, CDR2 FQGNSA. This CDR3 has 15 residues. CDR3 amino acids: CASSLTPGVNTEAFF. The CDR3 DNA is TGTGCCAGCAGCTTAACCCCAGGGGTGAACACTGAAGCTTTCTTT.

The rearrangement links TRBV11-3 to TRBJ1-1; no clear D. Trimming left V 4 bases short and J 6 bases short, with 15 bases between. CDR1 SGHNT and CDR2 YENEEA come from the germline V gene. The CDR3 spans 14 residues. This CDR3 reads CASSYPGSHAEAFF. The CDR3 DNA reads as TGTGCCAGCAGCTACCCCGGGTCGCACGCTGAAGCTTTCTTT.

This clone came up a few times. The chain has TRBV7-2 and TRBJ1-4; D may be TRBD1 (5 bases). Germline lookup yields CDR1 SGHTA and CDR2 FQGNSA. The CDR3 contains 14 residues. Trimming stripped 3 bases from V and 4 bases from J, with 9 bases between. CDR3 loop: CASSFGALNEKLFF. CDR3 DNA sequence: TGTGCCAGCAGCTTTGGGGCCCTTAATGAAAAACTGTTTTTT.

The rearrangement links TRBV9 to TRBJ2-7; the D is unclear. The germline V gene has CDR1 SGDLS and CDR2 YYNGEE. This CDR3 is 14 amino acids long. V was trimmed by 0 bases and J by 3 bases, leaving 10 bases between them. The DNA of the CDR3 is TGTGCCAGCAGCGTAGCTGCAGAAATCTACGAGCAGTACTTC. It translates to CASSVAAEIYEQYF. The entire variable domain, with the rest obtained from reference TRBV9 and TRBJ2-7, is as follows: DSGVTQTPKHLITATGQRVTLRCSPRSGDLSVYWYQQSLDQGLQFLIQYYNGEERAKGNILERFSAQQFPDLHSELNLSSLELGDSALYFCASSVAAEIYEQYFGPGTRLTVT.

Regarding this clone: Just one base apart from a much larger clone, this may be a read error. The genes are TRBV7-9 and TRBJ2-5; D ambiguous. CDR1 is SEHNR, CDR2 FQNEAQ, per germline (reference sequence). The CDR3 covers 11 residues. The germline V and J ends were trimmed by 4 bases and 5 bases, with 5 bases remaining between them. The CDR3 DNA is TGTGCCAGCAGCTCCGCGGAGACCCAGTACTTC. Translating it yields CASSSAETQYF. Based on the CDR3 plus reference TRBV7-9 and TRBJ2-5, the full variable domain is DTGVSQNPRHKITKRGQNVTFRCDPISEHNRLYWYRQTLGQGPEFLTYFQNEAQLEKSRLLSDRFSAERPKGSFSTLEIQRTEQGDSAMYLCASSSAETQYFGPGTRLLVL.

The chain is built from TRBV7-2 and TRBJ1-6, with a weak D call TRBD1 (5 bases). Germline CDR1 and CDR2: SGHTA and FQGNSA. The CDR3 has 15 residues. Trimming removed 6 bases at V and 4 bases at J, with 13 bases between. This chain's CDR3 is CASSFDSAYNSPLHF. The CDR3 coding sequence is TGTGCCAGCAGTTTCGACAGCGCGTATAATTCACCCCTCCACTTT. Full variable domain (outside the CDR3, taken from reference TRBV7-2 and TRBJ1-6): GAGVSQSPSNKVTEKGKDVELRCDPISGHTALYWYRQSLGQGLEFLIYFQGNSAPDKSGLPSDRFSAERTGGSVSTLTIQRTQQEDSAVYLCASSFDSAYNSPLHFGNGTRLTVT.

The chain carries TRBV19 and TRBJ1-4; D gene ambiguous. CDR3 length equals 14 residues. Germline-derived CDR1 and CDR2 are LNHDA and SQIVND (reference sequence). V lost 7 bases, J lost 10 bases, and 19 bases lay in between. The CDR3 reads CASTPPGAEVKLFF. The DNA for the CDR3 is TGTGCCAGTACCCCCCCGGGCGCGGAGGTAAAACTGTTTTTT.

In this sample, this clone turned up a few times. This chain uses TRBV19 with TRBJ1-5; no clear D gene. Trimming cost V 6 bases and J 7 bases, with 19 bases left between them. The CDR3 spans 15 residues. Germline CDR1 LNHDA, CDR2 SQIVND (reference sequence). The CDR3 spells CASSLTVEGGQPQHF. For the CDR3, the DNA is TGTGCCAGTAGCTTAACAGTGGAGGGTGGCCAGCCCCAGCATTTT.

The chain has TRBV6-5 and TRBJ1-2, with D possibly TRBD1 on 5 matching bases. The CDR3 totals 13 residues. Germline-derived CDR1 and CDR2 are MNHEY and SVGAGI. Trimming removed 5 bases from V and 3 bases from J, with 10 bases in between. CDR3 region: CASSPSGDYGYTF. The DNA of the CDR3 is TGTGCCAGCAGTCCCTCGGGGGACTATGGCTACACCTTC.

V usage is TRBV9 and J usage is TRBJ1-1; tentative D call: TRBD1 (5 bases). There are 14 residues in the CDR3. The germline V gene encodes CDR1 SGDLS and CDR2 YYNGEE. Between the trimmed V and J ends, which lost 4 bases and 1 base, there was a span of 11 bases. The CDR3 coding sequence is TGTGCCAGCAGCCCGGGACTGTCGAACACTGAAGCTTTCTTT. The encoded protein is CASSPGLSNTEAFF.

The chain joins TRBV21-1 to TRBJ1-5; TRBD1, the D gene given by the table, was not confirmed from the DNA. TRBV21-1 is a pseudogene. This CDR3 has 13 residues. The CDR3 DNA reads TGTGCCAGCAGCCCCCACACGAATCAGCCCCAGCATTTT. This sequence encodes CASSPHTNQPQHF.

This rearrangement joins TRBV3-1 (or the pseudogene TRBV3-2) to TRBJ1-2, with 10 nucleotides matching TRBD1. The germline CDR1 and CDR2 sequences are LGHDT and YNNKEL (reference sequence). CDR3 length equals 16 residues. J gave up 6 bases and V 3 bases, and 10 bases lay outside the gene matches. The CDR3 sequence is CASSHETGGVFNGYTF. The CDR3 DNA reads TGTGCCAGCAGCCACGAGACAGGGGGCGTTTTTAATGGCTACACCTTC.

The chain uses TRBV4-1 and TRBJ1-1; no clear D gene. Germline V lookup: CDR1 MGHRA, CDR2 YSYEKL. This CDR3 is built from 16 residues. V was clipped by 2 bases and J by 0 bases, with 13 bases between them. The CDR3 DNA reads TGCGCCAGCAGCCAACAACCGGGGATCTTGAACACTGAAGCTTTCTTT. Translated: CASSQQPGILNTEAFF.

The chain employs TRBV10-1 and TRBJ2-7; D gene unclear. The V and J ends lost 0 bases and 1 base respectively, with 13 bases between them. This CDR3 spans 16 amino acids. Germline loops: CDR1 WNHNN, CDR2 SYGVQD (reference sequence). The CDR3 sequence: CASSESLDKSSYEQYF. CDR3 DNA: TGCGCCAGCAGTGAGTCGTTAGATAAATCTTCCTACGAGCAGTACTTC.

This clone was picked up a small number of times. The V and J genes are TRBV4-3 and TRBJ2-1, with 9 bases lining up with TRBD2. The CDR3 consists of 16 residues. Germline lookup yields CDR1 LGHNA and CDR2 YSLEER. The V and J ends lost 3 bases and 1 base, in that order; junction bases with no gene match: 4. CDR3 nucleotide sequence: TGCGCCAGCAGCCAGGCGGGGGGGGAATCCTACAATGAGCAGTTCTTC. Translated, it gives CASSQAGGESYNEQFF.

This chain links TRBV7-2 with TRBJ2-2, with D possibly TRBD1 on 6 matching bases. Germline loops: CDR1 SGHTA, CDR2 FQGNSA. The CDR3 has 15 amino acids. V was shortened by 4 bases and J by 4 bases, with 13 bases between the two germline ends. The CDR3 coding sequence is TGTGCCAGCAGCTCTAGGGACATACCCACCGGGGAGCTGTTTTTT. Translating gives CASSSRDIPTGELFF.

The rearrangement links TRBV24-1 to TRBJ1-1; D is uncertain. V was trimmed by 7 bases and J by 4 bases, leaving 15 bases between them. The CDR3 is 14 amino acids. Germline lookup yields CDR1 KGHDR and CDR2 SFDVKD. The CDR3 DNA follows: TGTGCCACCAGCACCGCCGCGCGGAGCACTGAAGCTTTCTTT. Translated, it gives CATSTAARSTEAFF.

The rearrangement uses TRBV14 and TRBJ1-2, with D possibly TRBD1 on 5 matching bases. This CDR3 has 13 residues. Between the trimmed V and J ends, which lost 1 base and 6 bases, there was a span of 9 bases. CDR1 and CDR2 from the germline V gene are SGHDN and FVKESK. The DNA for the CDR3 is TGTGCCAGCAGCCAAGCGGGGGTCCATGGCTACACCTTC. Its translation is CASSQAGVHGYTF.

In this sample, this clone turned up a few times. This chain links TRBV4-1 with TRBJ2-3, with D possibly matching TRBD2 (5 bases). CDR3 size: 17 residues. The V end lost 0 bases, the J end lost 1 base, and 14 bases lay between the germline ends. Per the germline V gene, CDR1 is MGHRA and CDR2 is YSYEKL. CDR3: CASSQEGAGGGTDTQYF. CDR3 coding DNA: TGCGCCAGCAGCCAAGAGGGAGCTGGAGGAGGCACAGATACGCAGTATTTT.